This paragraph covers one T cell receptor beta chain sequence. Its target is not known. The record originates from a study of cytomegalovirus exposure and HLA in healthy donors. Overall study context: Genetic ancestry analysis placed about 76% of the approximately 400 donors that were genotyped in the Caucasian-associated cluster.

Study results and caveats: The study carried out a later analysis of TCR beta sequences. It associated 15,000 to 20,000 of them with specific HLA alleles at a false discovery rate of 0.05. The records held CMV serostatus as the only immune exposure information. Earlier analysis found most TCR beta V segments productive about 87% or about 30% of the time.

The PCR contained 60 Vbeta and 13 Jbeta primers. Sequenced by immunoSEQ multiplex PCR; TCRdb stores in-frame clones only, minus some. Of roughly 110,000 clones listed, over 65% were seen once; the top ten hold 11% to 15%. This CDR3 is built from 16 residues. Germline CDR1 reads PRHDT; CDR2 reads FYEKMQ (reference sequence). With 5 bases removed from V and 2 bases from J, the gap between germline ends came to 16 bases. The sample was PBMCs. The chain has TRBV13 and TRBJ1-3; a possible D gene is TRBD1 (6 bases). The sequence derives from a woman aged 40-49 years in good health and CMV-seropositive. In DNA form, the CDR3 reads TGTGCCAGCAGCCCCCAGTCAGACAGGCCTGGAAACACCATATATTTT. Protein sequence: CASSPQSDRPGNTIYF.